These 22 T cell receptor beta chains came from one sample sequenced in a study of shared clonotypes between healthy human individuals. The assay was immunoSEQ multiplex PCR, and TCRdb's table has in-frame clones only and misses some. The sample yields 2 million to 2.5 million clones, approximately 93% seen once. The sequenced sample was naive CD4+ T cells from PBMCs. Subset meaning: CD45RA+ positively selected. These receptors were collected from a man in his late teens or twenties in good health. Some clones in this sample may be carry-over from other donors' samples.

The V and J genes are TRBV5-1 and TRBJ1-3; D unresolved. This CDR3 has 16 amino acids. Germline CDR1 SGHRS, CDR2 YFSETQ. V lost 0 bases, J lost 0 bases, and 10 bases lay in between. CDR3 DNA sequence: TGCGCCAGCAGCTTGGCGACACCCGACTCTGGAAACACCATATATTTT. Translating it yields CASSLATPDSGNTIYF.

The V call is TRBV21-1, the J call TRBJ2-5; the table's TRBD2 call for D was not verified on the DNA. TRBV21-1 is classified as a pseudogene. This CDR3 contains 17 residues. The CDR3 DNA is TGTGCCAGCAGCAAAGAGGCTAGCGGGCAACTCCAAGAGACCCAGTACTTC. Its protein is CASSKEASGQLQETQYF.

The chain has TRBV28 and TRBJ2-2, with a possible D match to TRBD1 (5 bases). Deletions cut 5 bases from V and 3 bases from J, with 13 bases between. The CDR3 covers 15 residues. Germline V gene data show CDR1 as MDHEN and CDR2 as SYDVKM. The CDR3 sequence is CASSSGALDTGELFF. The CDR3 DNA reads TGTGCCAGCAGTAGTGGGGCGCTGGACACCGGGGAGCTGTTTTTT.

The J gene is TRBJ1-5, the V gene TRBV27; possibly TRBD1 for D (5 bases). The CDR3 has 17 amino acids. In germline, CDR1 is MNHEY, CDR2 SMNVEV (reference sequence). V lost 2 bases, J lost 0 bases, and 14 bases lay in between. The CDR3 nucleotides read TGTGCCAGCAGTTTAACCCCACCAGGGAATAGCAATCAGCCCCAGCATTTT. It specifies CASSLTPPGNSNQPQHF.

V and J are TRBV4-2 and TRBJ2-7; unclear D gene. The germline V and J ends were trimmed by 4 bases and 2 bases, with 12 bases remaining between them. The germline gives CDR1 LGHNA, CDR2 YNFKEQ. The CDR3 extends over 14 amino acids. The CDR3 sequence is CASSPRAQTYEQYF. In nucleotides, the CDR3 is TGTGCCAGCAGCCCGCGCGCACAGACCTACGAGCAGTACTTC.

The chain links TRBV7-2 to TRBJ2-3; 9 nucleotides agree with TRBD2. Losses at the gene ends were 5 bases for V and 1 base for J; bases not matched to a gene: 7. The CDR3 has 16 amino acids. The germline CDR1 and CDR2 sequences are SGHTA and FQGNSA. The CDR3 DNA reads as TGTGCCAGCAGCCGAGTAGCGGGAGAGGGCACAGATACGCAGTATTTT. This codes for CASSRVAGEGTDTQYF.

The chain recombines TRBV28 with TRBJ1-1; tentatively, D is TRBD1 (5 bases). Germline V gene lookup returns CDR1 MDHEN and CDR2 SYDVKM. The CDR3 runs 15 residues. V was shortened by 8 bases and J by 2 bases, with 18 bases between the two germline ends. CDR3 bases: TGTGCCAGCGGCCGCTGGTTGGGGGGAAACACTGAAGCTTTCTTT. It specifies CASGRWLGGNTEAFF.

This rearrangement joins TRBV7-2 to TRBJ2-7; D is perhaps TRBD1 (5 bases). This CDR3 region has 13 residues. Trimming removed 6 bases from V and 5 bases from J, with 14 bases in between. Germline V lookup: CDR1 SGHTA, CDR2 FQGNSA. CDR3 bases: TGTGCCAGCAGGGACACCCATTACCACGAGCAGTACTTC. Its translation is CASRDTHYHEQYF.

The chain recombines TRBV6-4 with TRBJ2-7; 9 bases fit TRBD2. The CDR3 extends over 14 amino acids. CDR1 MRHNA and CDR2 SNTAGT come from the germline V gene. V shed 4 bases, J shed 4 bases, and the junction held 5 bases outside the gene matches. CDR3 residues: CASSAAGGDYEQYF. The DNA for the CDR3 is TGTGCCAGCAGTGCCGCGGGGGGGGATTACGAGCAGTACTTC.

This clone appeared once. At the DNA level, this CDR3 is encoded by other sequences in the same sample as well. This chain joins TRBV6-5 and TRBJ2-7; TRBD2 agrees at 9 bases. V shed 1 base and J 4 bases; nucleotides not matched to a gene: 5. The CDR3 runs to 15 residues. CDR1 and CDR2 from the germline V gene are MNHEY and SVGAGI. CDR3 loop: CASSYLAGGSYEQYF. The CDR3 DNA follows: TGTGCCAGCAGTTACTTGGCGGGAGGGTCGTACGAGCAGTACTTC.

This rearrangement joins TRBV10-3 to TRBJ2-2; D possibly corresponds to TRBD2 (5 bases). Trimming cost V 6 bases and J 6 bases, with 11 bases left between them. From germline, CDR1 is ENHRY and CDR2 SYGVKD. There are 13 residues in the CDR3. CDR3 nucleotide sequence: TGTGCCATCAGCCTCGGGGTATCCGGGGAGCTGTTTTTT. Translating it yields CAISLGVSGELFF.

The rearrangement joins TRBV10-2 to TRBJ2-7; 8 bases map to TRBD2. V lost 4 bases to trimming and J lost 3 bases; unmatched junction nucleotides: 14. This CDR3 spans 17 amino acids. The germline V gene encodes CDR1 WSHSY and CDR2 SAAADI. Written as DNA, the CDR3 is TGCGCCAGCAGTGGACTCGAGCGGGAGATTCTTATCTACGAGCAGTACTTC. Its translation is CASSGLEREILIYEQYF.

The CDR3 region has the DNA TGCGCCAGCAGCCAACAAAAGACTAGCGGCATTAAAAACATTCAGTACTTC. Residues: CASSQQKTSGIKNIQYF. The V and J genes are TRBV4-1 and TRBJ2-4; TRBD2 aligns across 9 bases. The V gene's germline CDR1 is MGHRA and CDR2 YSYEKL. CDR3 length: 17 amino acids. V was pared by 2 bases and J by 4 bases, with 9 bases of the junction left unmatched.

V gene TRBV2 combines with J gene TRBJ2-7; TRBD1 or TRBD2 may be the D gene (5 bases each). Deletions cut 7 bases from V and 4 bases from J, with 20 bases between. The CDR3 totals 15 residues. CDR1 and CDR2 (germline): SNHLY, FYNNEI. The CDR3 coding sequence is TGTGCCAGCACCTACAGGCTGGGGGTTGTGTACGAGCAGTACTTC. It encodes CASTYRLGVVYEQYF.

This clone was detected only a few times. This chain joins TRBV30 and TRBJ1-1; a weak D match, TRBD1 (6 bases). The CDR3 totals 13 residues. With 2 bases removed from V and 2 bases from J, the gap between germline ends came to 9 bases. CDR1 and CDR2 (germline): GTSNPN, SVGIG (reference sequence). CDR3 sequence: CAWSSDRNTEAFF. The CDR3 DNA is TGTGCCTGGAGTTCGGACAGAAACACTGAAGCTTTCTTT.

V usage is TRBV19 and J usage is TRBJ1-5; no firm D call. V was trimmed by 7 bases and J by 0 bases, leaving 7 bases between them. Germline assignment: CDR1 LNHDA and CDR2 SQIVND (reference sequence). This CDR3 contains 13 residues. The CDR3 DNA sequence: TGTGCCAGTAAGCACTATAGCAATCAGCCCCAGCATTTT. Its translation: CASKHYSNQPQHF. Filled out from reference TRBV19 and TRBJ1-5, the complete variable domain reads DGGITQSPKYLFRKEGQNVTLSCEQNLNHDAMYWYRQDPGQGLRLIYYSQIVNDFQKGDIAEGYSVSREKKESFPLTVTSAQKNPTAFYLCASKHYSNQPQHFGDGTRLSIL.

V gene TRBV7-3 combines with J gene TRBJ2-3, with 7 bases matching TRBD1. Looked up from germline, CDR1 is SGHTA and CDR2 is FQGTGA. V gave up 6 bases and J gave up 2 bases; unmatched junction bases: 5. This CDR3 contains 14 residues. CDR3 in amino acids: CASSIGQATDTQYF. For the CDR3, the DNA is TGTGCCAGCAGTATAGGACAGGCCACAGATACGCAGTATTTT.

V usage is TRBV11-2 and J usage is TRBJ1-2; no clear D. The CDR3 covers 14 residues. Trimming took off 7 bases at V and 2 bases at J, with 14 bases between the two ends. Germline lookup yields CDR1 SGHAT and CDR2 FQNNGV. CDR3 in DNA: TGTGCCAGCACCGAGACCCCTGGGAACTATGGCTACACCTTC. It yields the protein CASTETPGNYGYTF. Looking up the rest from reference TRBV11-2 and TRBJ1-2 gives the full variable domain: EAGVAQSPRYKIIEKRQSVAFWCNPISGHATLYWYQQILGQGPKLLIQFQNNGVVDDSQLPKDRFSAERLKGVDSTLKIQPAKLEDSAVYLCASTETPGNYGYTFGSGTRLTVV.

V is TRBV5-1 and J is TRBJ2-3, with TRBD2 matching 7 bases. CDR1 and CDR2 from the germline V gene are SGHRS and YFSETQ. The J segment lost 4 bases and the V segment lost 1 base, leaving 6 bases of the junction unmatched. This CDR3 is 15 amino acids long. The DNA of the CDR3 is TGCGCCAGCAGCTTGTTCGGCGGGAGCGCAGATACGCAGTATTTT. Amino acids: CASSLFGGSADTQYF.

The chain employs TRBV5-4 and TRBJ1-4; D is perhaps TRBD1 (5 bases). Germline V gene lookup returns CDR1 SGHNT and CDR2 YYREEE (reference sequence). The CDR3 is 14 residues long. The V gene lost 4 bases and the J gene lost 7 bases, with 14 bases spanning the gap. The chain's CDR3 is CASSLRGFGEKLFF. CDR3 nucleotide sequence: TGTGCCAGCAGCCTAAGGGGTTTTGGTGAAAAACTGTTTTTT. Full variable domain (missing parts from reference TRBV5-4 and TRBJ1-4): ETGVTQSPTHLIKTRGQQVTLRCSSQSGHNTVSWYQQALGQGPQFIFQYYREEENGRGNFPPRFSGLQFPNYSSELNVNALELDDSALYLCASSLRGFGEKLFFGSGTQLSVL.

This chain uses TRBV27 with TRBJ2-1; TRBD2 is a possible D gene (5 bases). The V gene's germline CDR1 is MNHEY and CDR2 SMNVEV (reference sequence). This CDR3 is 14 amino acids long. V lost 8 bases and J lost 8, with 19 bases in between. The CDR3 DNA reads TGTGCCAGCCGAGGTGGACTTGCCTGGGATGAGCAGTTCTTC. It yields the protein CASRGGLAWDEQFF.

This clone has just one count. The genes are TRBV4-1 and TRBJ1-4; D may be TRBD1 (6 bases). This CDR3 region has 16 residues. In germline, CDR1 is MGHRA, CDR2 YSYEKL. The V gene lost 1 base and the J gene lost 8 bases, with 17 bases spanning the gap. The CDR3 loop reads CASSQAGGIEGEKLFF. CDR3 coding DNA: TGCGCCAGCAGCCAAGCGGGGGGCATAGAGGGCGAAAAACTGTTTTTT.